This TCR beta chain was recovered during a study of beta chain features in type 1 diabetes (dated by TCRdb to 2016 to 2019). Regarding the study in general: Patients and healthy donors did not differ in mean age, gender distribution, total cell number or subset yield. Regulatory and stem cell-like memory subsets were isolated from only 8 patients and about eight healthy donors, whereas naive and central memory subsets came from all 30 or so donors. The study compared TCRB repertoires of sorted circulating CD4+ T cell subsets between recently diagnosed type 1 diabetes patients and matched healthy donors. A total of roughly 100 million sorted cells were examined across all samples, and the number of cells per subset was strongly correlated with RNA yield.

To note about this clone: The specificity of this receptor is unknown. Base qualities are not provided; no much larger clone lies one nucleotide away.

From each donor, a single peripheral blood sample of approximately 110 mL on average was drawn into heparinised tubes. A BD FACSAria II was used to sort naive, central memory, regulatory and stem cell-like memory CD4+ T cells with a panel that included CD45RO, CCR7, CD25, CD127, CD95 and CD27. Purity was above 98% for every sorted population. Right away, PBMCs were isolated by Lymphoprep density gradient centrifugation and were stained directly, with no culture step. To minimize batch effects, samples were stained and sorted in pairs, one healthy donor with one patient per experiment. The entire isolated RNA was reverse transcribed using the High Capacity cDNA Reverse Transcription Kit, and thus expressed TCRB transcripts were sequenced. Deep immunoSEQ sequencing was applied to naive, central memory and regulatory T cell samples, giving an average of about 3.8 million total reads per sample. Sorted cells were lysed in RLT buffer and RNA was extracted with DNase-treated RNeasy Micro or Mini kits, depending on cell number. To prevent cross-contamination, each cell subset was processed individually, whereas patient and healthy donor samples were processed jointly. The immunoSEQ multiplex PCR was used to amplify TCRB sequences from cDNA, yielding 87-bp fragments that span the CDR3 region. The amplicons were sequenced using the Illumina HiSeq platform. The authors processed their data as follows. PCR bias was computationally corrected using synthetic template baselines, reads within Hamming distance 2 were collapsed, and singletons that could not be merged were discarded. Reads were aligned against IMGT to assign V, D and J genes, CDR3 length and insertions or deletions at six rearrangement sites. Clonotype counts were normalized to sorted cell number within each subset before computing true diversity and Gini coefficients with the tcR R package. Repertoire sharing was quantified using the overlap coefficient calculated on TCRB nucleotide sequences. Out-of-frame TCRB sequences from naive cells were analyzed as a proxy for the pre-selection repertoire. Here the immuneACCESS table is served through TCRdb, limited to in-frame sequences with V and J called. Missing clones are a known gap in these copies; in checked studies unresolved V genes cover under half, and the rest lacks a known reason. Clone size and the V and J calls come from that table; the DNA yielded D and trimming. Counted in this sample were a few hundred thousand clones; 9.6% of them appeared once. About 0.037% of the sample rests with the top ten.

Findings and caveats that apply to the study as a whole: Shorter templates might be favored by PCR, yet because patient and control samples were amplified and corrected together, any such skew would affect both groups equally. A moderate but significant shortening of TCRB CDR3 length was observed in type 1 diabetes patients in all four CD4+ subsets. Sequencing cDNA rather than genomic DNA could over-represent highly expressing activated cells, although activation and CD3 levels did not differ between groups. Patients with type 1 diabetes made fewer insertions and deleted more nucleotides at VDJ recombination sites, implying thymic rearrangement abnormalities. Naive, central memory and regulatory TCRB repertoires appeared to be more alike among patients than among healthy donors. Because the HLA sub-analyses included only small numbers of individuals, any influence of HLA type on TCRB rearrangement was left unresolved.

Its CDR3 holds 20 amino acids, cysteine through phenylalanine. Only CDR3 DNA remains: 60 bases, in frame from the first base. The germline V gene (reference sequence) sets CDR1 to MNHEY and CDR2 to SMNVEV. Trimming at the junction amounts to 7 bases on V and 0 bases on J, and the germline ends lie 30 bases apart. The receptor comes from a woman between 18 and 29 years old in good health. Recombination linked TRBV27 to TRBJ1-1; D gene: possibly TRBD1, on 6 matching bases. The sample was naive CD4+ T cells from blood. Taken with the paper, the label for cell subset or site translates to: true naive CD4+ T cells. The bases read TGTGCCAGCACCCCATTTGGCAGGGGAACTTACCGATCCTTGAACACTGAAGCTTTCTTT. Its protein is CASTPFGRGTYRSLNTEAFF.